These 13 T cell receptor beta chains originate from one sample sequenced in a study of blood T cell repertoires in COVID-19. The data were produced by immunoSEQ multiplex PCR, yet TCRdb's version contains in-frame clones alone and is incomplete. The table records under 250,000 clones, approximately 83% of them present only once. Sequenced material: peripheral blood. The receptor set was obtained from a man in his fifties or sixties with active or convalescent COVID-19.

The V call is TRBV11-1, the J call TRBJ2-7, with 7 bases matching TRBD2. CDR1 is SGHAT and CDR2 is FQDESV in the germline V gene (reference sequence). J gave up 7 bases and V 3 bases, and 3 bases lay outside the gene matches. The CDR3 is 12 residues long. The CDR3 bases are TGTGCCAGCAGCTTCGGGGAGGGGGAGCAGTACTTC. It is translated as CASSFGEGEQYF.

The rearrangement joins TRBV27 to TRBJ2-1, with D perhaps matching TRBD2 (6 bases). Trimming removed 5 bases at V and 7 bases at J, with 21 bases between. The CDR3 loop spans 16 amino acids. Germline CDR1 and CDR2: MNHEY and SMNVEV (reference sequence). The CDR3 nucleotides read TGTGCCAGCAGTCCTCGAGGGGCGGGGTCCCTTAATGAGCAGTTCTTC. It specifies CASSPRGAGSLNEQFF.

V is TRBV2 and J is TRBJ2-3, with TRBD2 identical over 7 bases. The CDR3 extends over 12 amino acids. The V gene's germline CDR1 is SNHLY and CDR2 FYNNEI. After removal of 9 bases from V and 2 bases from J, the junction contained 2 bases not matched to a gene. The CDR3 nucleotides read TGTGCCAGGGGGGGGGACACAGATACGCAGTATTTT. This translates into CARGGDTDTQYF.

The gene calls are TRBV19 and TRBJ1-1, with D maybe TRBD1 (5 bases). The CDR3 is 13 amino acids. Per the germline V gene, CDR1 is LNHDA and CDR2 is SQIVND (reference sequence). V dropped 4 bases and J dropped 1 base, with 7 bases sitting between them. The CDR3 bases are TGTGCCAGTAGTAGGGGCAGGAACACTGAAGCTTTCTTT. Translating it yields CASSRGRNTEAFF.

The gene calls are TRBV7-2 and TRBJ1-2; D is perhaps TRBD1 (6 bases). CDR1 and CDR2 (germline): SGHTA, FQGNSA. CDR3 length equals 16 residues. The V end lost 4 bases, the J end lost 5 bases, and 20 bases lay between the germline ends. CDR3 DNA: TGTGCCAGCAGCTCCGAGGGTGGCAGGGGCCCTTATGGCTACACCTTC. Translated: CASSSEGGRGPYGYTF.

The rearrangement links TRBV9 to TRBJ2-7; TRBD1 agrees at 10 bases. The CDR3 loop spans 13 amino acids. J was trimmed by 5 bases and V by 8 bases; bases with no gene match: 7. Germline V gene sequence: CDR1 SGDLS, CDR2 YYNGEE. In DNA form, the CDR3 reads TGTGCCAGTCAGGGACAGGGGTCCCACGAGCAGTACTTC. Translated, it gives CASQGQGSHEQYF.

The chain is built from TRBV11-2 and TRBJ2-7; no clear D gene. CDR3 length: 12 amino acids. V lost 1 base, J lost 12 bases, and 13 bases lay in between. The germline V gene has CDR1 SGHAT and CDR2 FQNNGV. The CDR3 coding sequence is TGTGCCAGCAGCTTAGTCGGTACCCTAACGTACTTC. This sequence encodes CASSLVGTLTYF.

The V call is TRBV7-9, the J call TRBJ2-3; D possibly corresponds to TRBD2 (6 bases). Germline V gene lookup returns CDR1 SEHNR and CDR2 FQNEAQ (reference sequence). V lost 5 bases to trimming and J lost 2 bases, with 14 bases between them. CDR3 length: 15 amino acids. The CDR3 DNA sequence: TGTGCCAGCAGCCGTGGGGACTTTTACACAGATACGCAGTATTTT. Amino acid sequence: CASSRGDFYTDTQYF.

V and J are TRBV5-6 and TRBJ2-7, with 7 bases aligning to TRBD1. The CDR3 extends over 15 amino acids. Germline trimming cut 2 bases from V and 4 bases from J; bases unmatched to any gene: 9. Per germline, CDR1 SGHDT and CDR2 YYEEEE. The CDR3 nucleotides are TGTGCCAGCAGCTTCTCGGGACAGTGGGAATACGAGCAGTACTTC. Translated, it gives CASSFSGQWEYEQYF.

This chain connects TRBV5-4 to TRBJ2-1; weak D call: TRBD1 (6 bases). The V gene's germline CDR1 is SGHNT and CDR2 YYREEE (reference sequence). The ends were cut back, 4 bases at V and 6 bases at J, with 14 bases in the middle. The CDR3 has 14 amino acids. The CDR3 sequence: CASSRWTEGNEQFF. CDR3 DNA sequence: TGTGCCAGCAGCCGATGGACAGAAGGCAATGAGCAGTTCTTC.

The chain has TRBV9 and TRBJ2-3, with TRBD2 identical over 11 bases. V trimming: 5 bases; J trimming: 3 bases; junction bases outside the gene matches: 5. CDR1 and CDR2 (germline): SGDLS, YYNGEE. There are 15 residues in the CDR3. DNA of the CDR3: TGTGCCAGCAGTATGACTAGCGGGATTACAGATACGCAGTATTTT. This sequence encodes CASSMTSGITDTQYF.

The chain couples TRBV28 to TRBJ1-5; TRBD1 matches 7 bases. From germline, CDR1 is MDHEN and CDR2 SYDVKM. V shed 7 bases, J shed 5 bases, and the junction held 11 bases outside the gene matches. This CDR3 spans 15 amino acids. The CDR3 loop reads CASTGNRDRYQPQHF. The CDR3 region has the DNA TGTGCCAGCACTGGGAACCGGGACAGATATCAGCCCCAGCATTTT.

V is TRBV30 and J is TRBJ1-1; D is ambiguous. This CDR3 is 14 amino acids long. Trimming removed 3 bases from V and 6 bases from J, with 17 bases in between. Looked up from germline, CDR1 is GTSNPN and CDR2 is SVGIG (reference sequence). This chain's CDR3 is CAWSPPQSVAEAFF. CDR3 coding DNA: TGTGCCTGGAGCCCCCCACAGTCGGTGGCTGAAGCTTTCTTT.